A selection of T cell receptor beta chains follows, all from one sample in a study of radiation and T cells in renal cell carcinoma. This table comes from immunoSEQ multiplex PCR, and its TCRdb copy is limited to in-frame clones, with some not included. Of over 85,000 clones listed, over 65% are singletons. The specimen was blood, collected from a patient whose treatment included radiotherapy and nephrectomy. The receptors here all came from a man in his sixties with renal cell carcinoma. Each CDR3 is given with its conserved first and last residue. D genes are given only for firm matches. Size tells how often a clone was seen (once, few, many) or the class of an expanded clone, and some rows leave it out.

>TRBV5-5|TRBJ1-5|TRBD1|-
TGTGCCAGCAGCTTGCGGACAGGGGGAGGGCAGCCCCAGCATTTT
CASSLRTGGGQPQHF
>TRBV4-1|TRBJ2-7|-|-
TGCGCCAGCAGCCAAGATTCAGGGACCGACTACGAGCAGTACTTC
CASSQDSGTDYEQYF
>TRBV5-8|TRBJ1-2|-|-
TGTGCCAGCAGCTTGATGGACTATGGCTACACCTTC
CASSLMDYGYTF
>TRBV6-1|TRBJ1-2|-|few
TGTGCCAGCAGTGAAATTTCAGGGCCCTATGGCTACACCTTC
CASSEISGPYGYTF
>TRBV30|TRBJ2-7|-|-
TGTGCCTGGAGACCGAGCTCCTACGAGCAGTACTTC
CAWRPSSYEQYF
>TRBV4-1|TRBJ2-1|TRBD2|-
TGCGCCAGCAGCCAACTTGGCGGGAGCTCCTACAATGAGCAGTTCTTC
CASSQLGGSSYNEQFF
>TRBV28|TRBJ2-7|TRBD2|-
TGTGCCAGCAGTCGATATGGGACTAGGACCGAGCAGTACTTC
CASSRYGTRTEQYF
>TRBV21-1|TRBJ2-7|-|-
TGTGCCAGCAGCTGGGGGACTAGCGGGAGGCGGAAATACGAGCAGTACTTC
CASSWGTSGRRKYEQYF
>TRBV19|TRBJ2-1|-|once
TGTGCCAGTAGGTTGACCCCCTCCTACAATGAGCAGTTCTTC
CASRLTPSYNEQFF
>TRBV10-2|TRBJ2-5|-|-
TGCGCCAGCAGTGAGTGGGCTTCATCCTCGTACTTC
CASSEWASSSYF
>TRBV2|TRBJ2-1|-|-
TGTGCCAGCAGTGTAGGGATCTACAATGAGCAGTTCTTC
CASSVGIYNEQFF
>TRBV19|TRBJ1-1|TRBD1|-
TGTGCCAGTCACCGGGACAGGGGTCCGGTAGCTTTCTTT
CASHRDRGPVAFF
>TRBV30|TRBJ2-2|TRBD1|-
TGTGCCTGGAACAGGGGGACCGGGGAGCTGTTTTTT
CAWNRGTGELFF
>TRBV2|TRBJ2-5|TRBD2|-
TGTGCCAGCCGGATAGCGGGGGCCCAAGAGACCCAGTACTTC
CASRIAGAQETQYF
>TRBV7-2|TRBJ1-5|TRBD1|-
TGTGCCAGCAGCTTAGAAGGGACAGTCACCAATCAGCCCCAGCATTTT
CASSLEGTVTNQPQHF
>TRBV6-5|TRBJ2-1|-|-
TGTGCCAGCAGTTACGGGTTTGAGCAGTTCTTC
CASSYGFEQFF
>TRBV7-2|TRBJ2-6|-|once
TGTGCCAGCAGACAAACTCTCTCTGGGGCCAACGTCCTGACTTTC
CASRQTLSGANVLTF
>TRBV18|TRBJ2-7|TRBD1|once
TGTGCCAGCTCACCAGGGACAGGGGGCCTCTACGAGCAGTACTTC
CASSPGTGGLYEQYF
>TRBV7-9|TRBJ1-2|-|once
TGTGCCAGCAGCCAAAGTGGGGTATATGGCTACACCTTC
CASSQSGVYGYTF
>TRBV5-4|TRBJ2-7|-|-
TGTGCCAGCAGCCAAAAGGGTCAGGCGGACGAGCAGTACTTC
CASSQKGQADEQYF
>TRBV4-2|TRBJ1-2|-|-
TGTGCCAGCAGCCAAGATGAGACTACCACCTATGGCTACACCTTC
CASSQDETTTYGYTF
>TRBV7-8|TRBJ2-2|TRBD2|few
TGTGCCAGCAGCTTACGACTAGCGGGGGCCGGGGAGCTGTTTTTT
CASSLRLAGAGELFF
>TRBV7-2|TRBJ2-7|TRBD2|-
TGTGCCAGCAGCTTAGGTAGCGGGAGGGCGGGGAACTTC
CASSLGSGRAGNF
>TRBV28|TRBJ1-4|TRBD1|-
TGTGCCAGCAGCCGGTTTAGTGGACAGGCCTACTATGAAAAACTGTTTTTT
CASSRFSGQAYYEKLFF
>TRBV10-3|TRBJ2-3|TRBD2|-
TGTGCCACTCGACTAGCGGGACGCACAGATACGCAGTATTTT
CATRLAGRTDTQYF
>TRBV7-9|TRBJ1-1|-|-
TGTGCCAGCAGCTTAGTAGGGGGGGTGACTGAAGCTTTCTTT
CASSLVGGVTEAFF
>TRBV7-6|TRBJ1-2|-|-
TGTGCCAGCAGCTTAGAGGGGTTTGCAGGGAGGGCATTGACCTTC
CASSLEGFAGRALTF
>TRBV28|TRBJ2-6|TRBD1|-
TGTGCCAGCAGTTCCTGGACAGGGGGCTCTGGGGCCAACGTCCTGACTTTC
CASSSWTGGSGANVLTF
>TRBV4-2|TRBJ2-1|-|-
TGTGCCAGCAGCCAAGGTCCAGGGTTATACAATGAGCAGTTCTTC
CASSQGPGLYNEQFF
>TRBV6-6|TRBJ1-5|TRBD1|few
TGTGCCAGCAGGTCCCCCCACAGGGGCGGCAATCAGCCCCAGCATTTT
CASRSPHRGGNQPQHF
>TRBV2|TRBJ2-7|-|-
TGTGCCAGCAGGTACAGGGGAGCGGGGGCCTACGAGCAGTACTTC
CASRYRGAGAYEQYF
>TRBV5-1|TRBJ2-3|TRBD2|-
TGCGCCAGCACCATAGCGGGAAGCACAGATACGCAGTATTTT
CASTIAGSTDTQYF
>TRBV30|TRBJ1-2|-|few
TGTGCCTGGAGTAGGGGTCGGGGTGGCTACACCTTC
CAWSRGRGGYTF
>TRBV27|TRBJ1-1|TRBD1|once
TGTGCCAGCAGTTCCAGTGCCGACAGGGCCCTTGAGGGAGCTTTCTTT
CASSSSADRALEGAFF
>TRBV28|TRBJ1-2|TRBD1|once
TGTGCCAGCAGATCAGGGGGCCCCTATGGCTACACCTTC
CASRSGGPYGYTF
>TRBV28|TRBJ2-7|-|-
TGTGCCAGCAGTTTCCCCGGACTTTACGAGCAGTACTTC
CASSFPGLYEQYF
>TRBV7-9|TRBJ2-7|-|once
TGTGCCAGCAGCTTAGCAGCAGGGGTTTCCTACGAGCAGTACTTC
CASSLAAGVSYEQYF
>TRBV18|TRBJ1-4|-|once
TGTGCCAGCTCCTCGACAAAGGGGAATGAAAAACTGTTTTTT
CASSSTKGNEKLFF
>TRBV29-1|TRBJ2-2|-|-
TGCAGCGTTGACGGACCCGCGGACACCGGGGAGCTGTTTTTT
CSVDGPADTGELFF
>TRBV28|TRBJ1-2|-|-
TGTGCCAGCACCCTGTGGGGGGCAGATGGCTACACCTTC
CASTLWGADGYTF
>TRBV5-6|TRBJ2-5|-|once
TGTGCCAGCAGCTTGCAAGGGCCGGAGACCCAGTACTTC
CASSLQGPETQYF
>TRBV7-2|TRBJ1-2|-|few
TGTGCCAGCAGCCCCCGTGGTGATTATGGCTACACCTTC
CASSPRGDYGYTF
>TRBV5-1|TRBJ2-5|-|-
TGCGCCAGCAGCTCGGACAGCAGGGATAACCAGTACTTC
CASSSDSRDNQYF
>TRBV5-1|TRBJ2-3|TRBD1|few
TGCGCCAGCAGCTTGGGGACAGGGGGCAGAGATACGCAGTATTTT
CASSLGTGGRDTQYF
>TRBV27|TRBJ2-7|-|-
TGTGCCAGCAGGGAGGGGCAGGGGTACGAGCAGTACTTC
CASREGQGYEQYF
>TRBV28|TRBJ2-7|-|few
TGTGCCAGCAGTTTGAATCCGGACGGTGCCTACGAGCAGTACTTC
CASSLNPDGAYEQYF
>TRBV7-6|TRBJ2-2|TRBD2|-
TGTGCCAGCAGCCCGGGGTCGGGCGGGAGAAATTTGGGTACCGGGGAGCTGTTTTTT
CASSPGSGGRNLGTGELFF
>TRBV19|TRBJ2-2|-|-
TGTGCCAGTAGTATCCTAGGGGAGCTGTTTTTT
CASSILGELFF
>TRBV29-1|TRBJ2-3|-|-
TGCAGCGTCCCAACTGGTTTTGCCGCGAACACAGATACGCAGTATTTT
CSVPTGFAANTDTQYF
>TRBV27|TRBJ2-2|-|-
TGTGCCAGCAGCCCCGAGTGGAACACCGGGGAGCTGTTTTTT
CASSPEWNTGELFF
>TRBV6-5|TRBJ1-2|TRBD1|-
TGTGCCAGCAGTCCTAACAACAGGGGGGAGGTTGGCTACACCTTC
CASSPNNRGEVGYTF
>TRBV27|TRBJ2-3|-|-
TGTGCCAGCAGTTTGGGAACAGATACGCAGTATTTT
CASSLGTDTQYF